These T cell receptor beta chains were read from a single sample in a study of shared clonotypes between healthy human individuals. Method: immunoSEQ multiplex PCR; TCRdb's copy keeps in-frame clones and lacks some. The sample shows around 940,000 clones, less than 85% of them seen only once. Source material: memory CD4+ T cells sorted from blood. All receptors derive from a man between 18 and 29 years old in good health. The CDR3 runs from the conserved cysteine through the conserved F or W. Each record gives: clone size, V gene, D gene, J gene, CDR3 DNA, CDR3 protein. D genes are given only for firm matches. Clone size is not always given. Where it is, it says once, few, many or a class for expanded clones.

>.|TRBV11-2|.|TRBJ2-5
TGTGCCAGCAGCCCTCGATCAGGGCGCTTCCCCCCAGAGACCCAGTACTTC
CASSPRSGRFPPETQYF
>few|TRBV10-3|TRBD1|TRBJ2-3
TGTGCCATCAGTAGGGACAGTGCTAGCACAGATACGCAGTATTTT
CAISRDSASTDTQYF
>.|TRBV7-9|TRBD2|TRBJ2-3
TGTGCCAGCAGCTTAGGAGCGGGAGGGATCACAGATACGCAGTATTTT
CASSLGAGGITDTQYF
>once|TRBV18|.|TRBJ2-7
TGTGCCAGCTCACCGACGTCCATTGGGGACGGAAACTCCTACGAGCAGTACTTC
CASSPTSIGDGNSYEQYF
>.|TRBV27|.|TRBJ2-1
TGTGCCAGCGCTAGGAAAGGGGTAAACTACAATGAGCAGTTCTTC
CASARKGVNYNEQFF
>many|TRBV5-5|.|TRBJ1-3
TGTGCCAGCAGCTTGGAGGGACGTAGCTCTGGAAACACCATATATTTT
CASSLEGRSSGNTIYF
>many|TRBV5-4|.|TRBJ1-1
TGTGCCAGCAGCCCGGCGGCAGTGAGGGGCACTGAAGCTTTCTTT
CASSPAAVRGTEAFF
>few|TRBV30|.|TRBJ1-3
TGTGCCTGGATTCCGAGCTCTGGAAACACCATATATTTT
CAWIPSSGNTIYF
>.|TRBV11-3|TRBD2|TRBJ2-3
TGTGCCAGCAGCCCCGGGACTAGCCCCACAGATACGCAGTATTTT
CASSPGTSPTDTQYF
>.|TRBV9|.|TRBJ1-3
TGTGCCAGCAGCCCCGGGACGGTCTCTGGAAACACCATATATTTT
CASSPGTVSGNTIYF
>.|TRBV2|.|TRBJ2-1
TGTGCCAGCAGCGCTCCCGGGATTAAAGGGTATGAGCAGTTCTTC
CASSAPGIKGYEQFF
>.|TRBV5-4|.|TRBJ1-4
TGTGCCAGCAGTAGGCGGGACGGTAATGAAAAACTGTTTTTT
CASSRRDGNEKLFF
>few|TRBV2|.|TRBJ1-3
TGTGCCAGCAGGGACATAAGAAACACCATATATTTT
CASRDIRNTIYF
>.|TRBV4-2|TRBD2|TRBJ2-1
TGTGCCAGCAGCCAAGAGACTAGCGGGGGGTGGGAGCAGTTCTTC
CASSQETSGGWEQFF
>.|TRBV19|TRBD1|TRBJ1-4
TGTGCCAGTAGTATAGGGGTAGGACAGGTCCCCGAAAAACTGTTTTTT
CASSIGVGQVPEKLFF
>.|TRBV5-1|TRBD2|TRBJ2-7
TGCGCCAGCAGCGCGGGACTACCCCCCTACGAGCAGTACTTC
CASSAGLPPYEQYF
>.|TRBV5-8|TRBD2|TRBJ2-1
TGTGCCAGCAGCTATACTAGCGGGGGAGGAGGAGAGCAGTTCTTC
CASSYTSGGGGEQFF
>.|TRBV6-1|TRBD2|TRBJ2-7
TGTGCCAGCAGTGAAAGTGCCCAGCGGGGTGTCTTC
CASSESAQRGVF
>.|TRBV4-1|TRBD2|TRBJ2-1
TGCGCCAGCAGCCAAGGCAGAGCGGGGGGGGCGGACGGTGAGCAGTTCTTC
CASSQGRAGGADGEQFF
>.|TRBV7-9|TRBD1|TRBJ2-7
TGTGCCAGCAGCTTAGCAGGGGGCGGCGAGCAGTACTTC
CASSLAGGGEQYF
>.|TRBV6-5|TRBD1|TRBJ1-1
TGTGCCAGCAGTTTTGGACAGGGTGAAGCTTTCTTT
CASSFGQGEAFF
>.|TRBV10-3|TRBD1|TRBJ1-1
TGTGCCATCACCTCGACAGGGATGGGTTTTTTGTTT
CAITSTGMGFLF
>.|TRBV19|TRBD2|TRBJ2-4
TGTGCCAGTAGTAGTTGGACTAGCGGGACCAAAAACATTCAGTACTTC
CASSSWTSGTKNIQYF
>.|TRBV6-1|.|TRBJ1-4
TGTGCCAGCATTCGCAGGGACAATGAAAAACTGTTTTTT
CASIRRDNEKLFF
>once|TRBV5-5|.|TRBJ2-5
TGTGCCAGCACCCCTGAAGGGCGTCAAGAGACCCAGTACTTC
CASTPEGRQETQYF
>few|TRBV7-8|.|TRBJ1-5
TGTGCCAGCAGCTTTTCTAATCAGCCCCAGCATTTT
CASSFSNQPQHF
>.|TRBV5-1|TRBD2|TRBJ2-1
TGCGCCAGCAGCTTGGAGTCCGGACTAGCGGGCTATGAGCAGTTCTTC
CASSLESGLAGYEQFF
>.|TRBV5-5|.|TRBJ2-5
TGTGCCAGCAGCCGACAGCACCAAGAGAGAGGGGCCCAGTACTTC
CASSRQHQERGAQYF
>.|TRBV7-9|TRBD2|TRBJ2-3
TGTGCCAGCAGCTGGAGTAGCGGGACCTCTCGGGATACGCAGTATTTT
CASSWSSGTSRDTQYF
>.|TRBV7-2|.|TRBJ1-2
TGTGCCAGCAGCTTAGACGATTTAGGGGTCAGCTACACCTTC
CASSLDDLGVSYTF
>.|TRBV30|.|TRBJ2-4
TGTGCCTGGAACCAGGGGGCCAAAAACATTCAGTACTTC
CAWNQGAKNIQYF